This TCR beta chain was identified in a study of cytomegalovirus exposure and HLA in healthy donors. Findings of the study overall: Trimming of TCR beta V- and J-genes showed a link, identified in a later analysis, to a missense DCLRE1C variant.

Amplification used 60 Vbeta primers and 13 Jbeta primers. Clones were read by immunoSEQ multiplex PCR, and TCRdb kept only the in-frame ones, dropping some. The sample consists of about 110,000 clones, 76% of them appearing once. The CDR3 totals 16 residues. The germline V gene encodes CDR1 KGHSH and CDR2 LQKENI. Trimming removed 3 bases at V and 3 bases at J, with 14 bases between. A remark on this clone: Antigen: not known.

This sequence joins TRBV18 and TRBJ2-2; no reliable D call. This receptor was taken from a woman between 50 and 59 years old in good health and CMV-seropositive. Sequences were obtained from PBMCs. The CDR3 spells CASSPGSTRYTGELFF. For the CDR3, the DNA is TGTGCCAGCTCACCGGGCAGTACGCGATACACCGGGGAGCTGTTTTTT.